This section outlines one T cell receptor beta chain sequence together with its context. Its antigen is not identified. The sample is drawn from a study of graft-versus-host responses after intestinal transplantation. Findings and limits, study-wide: Allograft graft-versus-host to host-versus-graft clonal ratios ran high in patients with graft-donor T cell macrochimerism.

Sequencing used immunoSEQ multiplex PCR; TCRdb keeps in-frame clones, though not all of them. Of 90,000 to 95,000 clones detected, 75% to 95% appear once; the ten largest clones hold under 0.55%. V lost 2 bases and J lost 3, with 12 bases in between. CDR1 and CDR2 (germline): SGHKS, YYEKEE (reference sequence). This CDR3 has 14 amino acids. The V gene is TRBV5-5, the J gene TRBJ2-7; D perhaps matches TRBD1 (6 bases). This sequence originates from a human donor who received an intestinal transplant. This sample comprised unstimulated CD8+ T cells sorted from spleen or lymph node cells, obtained before intestinal transplant. In DNA form, the CDR3 reads TGTGCCAGCAGCTTCCCAGGGGAAGGCTACGAGCAGTACTTC. This sequence encodes CASSFPGEGYEQYF.